This TCR beta chain originates from a study of T cells in Graves' hyperthyroidism and ophthalmopathy. Researchers amplified the TCR beta CDR3 regions from RNA transcripts. TCR CDR3 underwent first-round RT-PCR with the HTBI primer set. One entry per CDR3 protein, called by TCRdb with MiXCR from the multiplex PCR reads. The table includes roughly 400,000 distinct CDR3 sequences, over 12% detected once. For ophthalmopathy patients, the Clinical Activity Score was at least 3 and the NOSPECS grade at least 4; duration was under 3 months. In germline, CDR1 is SNHLY, CDR2 FYNNEI. V was clipped by 6 bases and J by 1 base; unmatched bases: 4. This CDR3 region has 16 residues. This clonotype occurred many times.

The V and J genes are TRBV2 and TRBJ2-3, with TRBD2 matching 13 bases. The sequence was obtained from a man aged 50 or older with Graves' ophthalmopathy. Sequencing was carried out using blood. The CDR3 nucleotides read TGTGCCAGCAGCGGACTAGCGGGAGTGGGCACAGATACGCAGTATTTT. This gives the protein CASSGLAGVGTDTQYF.